This note documents a single T cell receptor (beta chain) sequence. These data come from a study of blood T cell repertoires in COVID-19. Study information: Collection of acute and convalescent COVID-19 samples took place in the United States, Italy and Spain. Nucleic acid was either cDNA or gDNA, and it came from T cells, B-cell-depleted T cells, or PBMCs.

Per the germline V gene, CDR1 is SGHRS and CDR2 is YFSETQ. V lost 3 bases and J 1 base, leaving 11 bases between the germline ends. The CDR3 has 14 residues. Original analysis: Estimation of nucleated cell counts relied on the amplification of reference gene primers. Profiled with immunoSEQ multiplex PCR; TCRdb holds only in-frame clones, not every one. V and J calls and clone size follow that table, whereas D and trimming were derived from the DNA. Seen here are a few hundred thousand clones, about four fifths observed once, and the top ten hold 3.1%. The TCR originated in a woman aged 18-29 years with acute or convalescent COVID-19. Sample: peripheral blood. The chain combines TRBV5-1 with TRBJ2-7, with D possibly TRBD1 on 5 matching bases. The CDR3 sequence is CASSSPTVSYEQYF. CDR3 coding DNA: TGCGCCAGCAGCTCCCCGACAGTTTCCTACGAGCAGTACTTC.